The TCR beta chain under discussion was sequenced for a study of T cells in Graves' hyperthyroidism and ophthalmopathy. Disease lasting under 3 months, a NOSPECS grade of at least 4, and a Clinical Activity Score of at least 3 were features of the ophthalmopathy patients. Clinical symptoms, serum thyroxine, TRAb, thyroid ultrasound and orbital computed tomography established diagnosis. Using 10 ml of fresh peripheral blood, PBMCs were prepared. The TCR beta CDR3 regions underwent amplification using RNA transcripts as the source. HTBI primers were used for first-round RT-PCR of the TCR CDR3. TCRdb redid the calling of the multiplex PCR reads with MiXCR, one entry per CDR3 protein. The table includes under 350,000 distinct CDR3 sequences, about a sixth detected once. J lost 0 bases, V lost 8 bases, and 8 bases had no gene match. Germline-derived CDR1 and CDR2 are KGHSH and LQKENI. This CDR3 has 15 amino acids.

There are many counts of this clonotype. Sequenced: blood. The sequence was collected from an older woman with Graves' ophthalmopathy. The chain recombines TRBV18 with TRBJ1-1; 8 positions agree with TRBD1. Here the CDR3 reads CASSPRTGMNTEAFF. DNA for the CDR3: TGTGCCAGCAGCCCCAGGACAGGGATGAACACTGAAGCTTTCTTT.